These T cell receptor beta chains were read from a single sample in a study of shared clonotypes between healthy human individuals. Data came from immunoSEQ multiplex PCR; TCRdb stores just in-frame clones and leaves some out. The sample lists around 2.5 million clones; 80% to 95% were seen once. The sequenced material came from naive CD4+ T cells from PBMCs. The source is a man aged 18 to 35 in good health. Some clones in this sample may be carry-over from other donors' samples. The CDR3 runs from the conserved cysteine through the conserved F or W. The D gene is left open where the match is weak. Clone sizes are given selectively: once, few, many, or a class where the clone is expanded.

TRBJ2-5,-,-,TRBV5-1,CASSPVGNQETQYF,TGCGCCAGCAGCCCTGTAGGGAACCAAGAGACCCAGTACTTC
TRBJ2-5,-,-,TRBV2,CASQSTNRGTGRNF,TGTGCCAGCCAATCCACAAATCGGGGAACAGGGAGGAACTTC
TRBJ2-1,-,-,TRBV9,CASSVRATSYNEQFF,TGTGCCAGCAGCGTCCGTGCGACCTCCTACAATGAGCAGTTCTTC
TRBJ2-3,TRBD1,-,TRBV25-1,CASRDRVADTQYF,TGTGCCAGCCGGGACAGGGTGGCAGATACGCAGTATTTT
TRBJ1-2,-,-,TRBV4-3,CASSQDEGRKNYGYTF,TGCGCCAGCAGCCAAGATGAAGGGAGAAAGAACTATGGCTACACCTTC
TRBJ1-2,-,-,TRBV5-1,CASSFWGEVGYTF,TGCGCCAGCAGCTTTTGGGGGGAAGTAGGCTACACCTTC
TRBJ1-5,TRBD1,once,TRBV19,CASSPSRTGDQPQHF,TGTGCCAGTAGCCCCAGCAGAACAGGGGATCAGCCCCAGCATTTT
TRBJ2-5,-,-,TRBV12-5,CASGLAALGTQYF,TGTGCTAGTGGTTTGGCCGCGCTGGGGACCCAGTACTTC
TRBJ2-4,-,-,TRBV7-3,CASSFIGGAGNIQYF,TGTGCCAGCAGCTTTATAGGAGGGGCGGGAAACATTCAGTACTTC
TRBJ2-2,-,-,TRBV21-1,CASSKGGQGANTGELFF,TGTGCCAGCAGCAAAGGGGGACAGGGAGCGAACACCGGGGAGCTGTTTTTT
TRBJ1-1,-,-,TRBV5-8,CASSLRRRTEAFF,TGTGCCAGCAGCTTGAGGCGGAGGACTGAAGCTTTCTTT
TRBJ2-3,-,few,TRBV5-1,CASSLEGDTQYF,TGCGCCAGCAGCTTGGAAGGCGATACGCAGTATTTT
TRBJ2-3,-,few,TRBV7-3,CASSPTRTADTQYF,TGTGCCAGCAGCCCAACCCGGACAGCAGATACGCAGTATTTT
TRBJ1-5,-,-,TRBV28,CASTSGVFNQPQHF,TGTGCCAGCACCTCAGGGGTTTTTAATCAGCCCCAGCATTTT
TRBJ2-3,TRBD2,-,TRBV5-1,CASSLPGTSGTDTQYF,TGCGCCAGCTCCCTCCCCGGGACTAGCGGCACAGATACGCAGTATTTT
TRBJ1-1,TRBD1,-,TRBV27,CASSLRKQGGNTEAFF,TGTGCCAGCAGTTTACGGAAACAGGGGGGGAACACTGAAGCTTTCTTT
TRBJ1-6,TRBD1,-,TRBV4-3,CASSSQGSGSNSPLHF,TGCGCCAGCAGCTCACAGGGGTCAGGCTCTAATTCACCCCTCCACTTT
TRBJ1-2,TRBD1,few,TRBV19,CASIGWQGARSYGYTF,TGTGCCAGTATAGGATGGCAGGGGGCGCGTAGCTATGGCTACACCTTC